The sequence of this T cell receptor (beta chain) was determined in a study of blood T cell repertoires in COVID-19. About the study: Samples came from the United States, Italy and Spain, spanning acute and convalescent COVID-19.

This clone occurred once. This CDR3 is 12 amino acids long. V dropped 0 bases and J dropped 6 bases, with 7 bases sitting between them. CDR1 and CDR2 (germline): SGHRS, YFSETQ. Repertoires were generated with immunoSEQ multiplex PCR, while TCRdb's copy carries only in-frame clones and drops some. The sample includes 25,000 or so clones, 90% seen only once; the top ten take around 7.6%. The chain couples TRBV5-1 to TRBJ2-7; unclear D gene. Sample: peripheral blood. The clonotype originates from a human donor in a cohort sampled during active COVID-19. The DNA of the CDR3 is TGCGCCAGCAGCTTGGACTTCTCCGAGCAGTACTTC. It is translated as CASSLDFSEQYF.